Following are 13 T cell receptor beta chains from one sample sequenced in a study of post-analysis software for immune sequencing data. These TCRs are of unknown antigen specificity. The TCR beta cDNA libraries contained unique molecular identifiers. TCRdb re-called the PCR reads with MiXCR, one entry per CDR3 protein. The sample consists of about 200,000 distinct CDR3 sequences, approximately 28% of them appearing once. Broader study findings: Patients showed TRBV5-6, TRBV5-1 and TRBV20-1 among a handful of TRBV segments more frequent than in controls.

The specimen was blood. These receptors were taken from a girl aged 2-17 years with multiple sclerosis.

This clonotype came up a few times. The V and J genes are TRBV28 and TRBJ2-3, with 7 bases that match TRBD1. The V and J ends lost 5 bases and 4 bases, in that order; junction bases with no gene match: 15. CDR3 length: 17 amino acids. Looked up from germline, CDR1 is MDHEN and CDR2 is SYDVKM. CDR3 nucleotide sequence: TGTGCCAGCAGTGGAATGGCGAGGTTAGGGGGCGCAGATACGCAGTATTTT. The encoded protein is CASSGMARLGGADTQYF.

In the case of this clonotype: This may stem from a read error, because a much larger clone lies one nucleotide away. The chain recombines TRBV9 with TRBJ2-4; D not resolved. The end of the DNA fits TRBJ2-7 better, so the J call may be wrong. Germline V gene sequence: CDR1 SGDLS, CDR2 YYNGEE. The CDR3 runs 13 residues. This CDR3 reads CANSVYSVGEQYF. For the CDR3, the DNA is TGTGCCAACAGCGTATACTCGGTTGGCGAGCAGTACTTC.

In this sample, this clonotype turned up a few times. CDR3 sequence: CASSLFPGPTGELFF. DNA of the CDR3: TGTGCCAGCAGTTTATTTCCAGGGCCCACCGGGGAGCTGTTTTTT. The chain is built from TRBV27 and TRBJ2-2; possible D gene TRBD1, 5 bases. The CDR3 has 15 residues. Trimming shortened V by 1 base and J by 4 bases, and 10 bases separated the two germline ends. Germline V gives CDR1 MNHEY, CDR2 SMNVEV (reference sequence).

About this clonotype: One end of the junction fails to match germline, which may point to a read error. This rearrangement joins TRBV2 to TRBJ2-1; the match to TRBD2 covers 9 bases. CDR1 is SNHLY and CDR2 is FYNNEI in the germline V gene. The CDR3 contains 15 residues. CDR3 loop: CASSVSGSSYSEQFF. DNA of the CDR3: TGTGCCAGCAGTGTTAGCGGGAGCTCCTACAGTGAGCAGTTCTTC.

This clonotype came up many times. This sequence joins TRBV4-1 and TRBJ2-1; 8 bases map to TRBD2. The CDR3 has 16 residues. Losses at the gene ends were 2 bases for V and 5 bases for J; bases not matched to a gene: 8. Germline V CDR1 and CDR2: MGHRA, YSYEKL. CDR3 sequence reads: CASSQPGRTSNNEQFF. CDR3 in DNA: TGCGCCAGCAGCCAACCAGGCCGGACTAGCAACAATGAGCAGTTCTTC.

This clonotype occurred many times. The genes are TRBV4-1 and TRBJ1-2; perhaps TRBD1 as D (5 bases). Germline-derived CDR1 and CDR2 are MGHRA and YSYEKL. V was shortened by 4 bases and J by 7 bases, with 16 bases between the two germline ends. The CDR3 totals 14 residues. The CDR3 is CASSPTMGGAGYTF. The CDR3 bases are TGCGCCAGCAGCCCCACGATGGGAGGGGCTGGCTACACCTTC.

There are many counts of this clonotype. V usage is TRBV7-2 and J usage is TRBJ1-2; possible D gene TRBD1, 6 bases. The CDR3 consists of 13 residues. Trimming left V 5 bases short and J 7 bases short, with 14 bases between. Germline loops: CDR1 SGHTA, CDR2 FQGNSA. The CDR3 region has the DNA TGTGCCAGCAGCCTGGGCGGGGGCTCTGGCTACACCTTC. It yields the protein CASSLGGGSGYTF.

A few counts support this clonotype. V usage is TRBV18 and J usage is TRBJ1-2; 8 bases map to TRBD1. CDR1 and CDR2 from the germline V gene are KGHSH and LQKENI. V gave up 5 bases and J gave up 7 bases; unmatched junction bases: 9. The CDR3 sequence is 14 residues long. CDR3 amino acids: CASSNRTGKPGYTF. CDR3 sequence (DNA): TGTGCCAGCTCAAACCGGACAGGGAAGCCTGGCTACACCTTC.

There are a few counts of this clonotype. CDR3 nucleotides: TGCGCCAGCAGTGAGGCGGCCGGGACCGAGCAGTACTTC. This translates into CASSEAAGTEQYF. The V and J genes are TRBV10-1 and TRBJ2-7; D may correspond to TRBD1 or TRBD2 (5 bases each). Germline CDR1 reads WNHNN; CDR2 reads SYGVQD (reference sequence). V was shortened by 2 bases and J by 6 bases, with 11 bases between the two germline ends. CDR3 size: 13 residues.

This clonotype was observed a handful of times. This may be a read error: a much more frequent sequence differs by one nucleotide. The chain's CDR3 is CSVWDKYNEQYF. CDR3 DNA sequence: TGCAGCGTATGGGACAAGTACAATGAGCAGTACTTC. The chain links TRBV29-1 to TRBJ2-7; possible D gene TRBD1, 6 bases. This CDR3 has 12 residues. The V gene's germline CDR1 is SQVTM and CDR2 ANQGSEA. The V end lost 6 bases, the J end lost 7 bases, and 16 bases lay between the germline ends.

In its sample, this clonotype was seen once. The rearrangement joins TRBV18 to TRBJ1-1; D is undetermined. The CDR3 has 13 amino acids. Per germline, CDR1 KGHSH and CDR2 LQKENI. Deletions cut 2 bases from V and 1 base from J, with 5 bases between. For the CDR3, the DNA is TGTGCCAGCTCACCATTGGAGAACACTGAAGCTTTCTTT. Translated, it gives CASSPLENTEAFF.

A remark on this clonotype: A read error may explain this, as a much larger clone is one base away. The V gene is TRBV13, the J gene TRBJ2-1, with D uncertain. The J call may be faulty, since TRBJ2-7 better matches the DNA end. Germline CDR1 is PRHDT and CDR2 is FYEKMQ (reference sequence). This CDR3 comprises 15 residues. As DNA, the CDR3 is TGTGCCAGCAGCTTAGGCGGCTTCTCCTACAATGAGCAGTACTTC. Translating gives CASSLGGFSYNEQYF.

The rearrangement joins TRBV18 to TRBJ2-7; D gene ambiguous. This CDR3 region has 13 residues. The V end was cut by 2 bases, the J end by 7 bases, with 12 bases between. Germline V gene sequence: CDR1 KGHSH, CDR2 LQKENI. CDR3 sequence reads: CASSPYGIYEQYF. The DNA of the CDR3 is TGTGCCAGCTCACCATATGGGATCTATGAGCAGTACTTC.